Listed here are 20 T cell receptor beta chains from one sample, sequenced in a study of patients and donors after allogeneic stem cell transplantation. TCRdb re-analysed the RT-PCR reads in MiXCR, keeping a single row per CDR3 protein. The sample includes about 200,000 distinct CDR3 sequences, about 37% seen only once; the top ten take about 9.9%. The sample consisted of blood, either unsorted or a sorted T cell fraction (not recorded which). The receptor source for this set is a human donor who was either an allogeneic HSCT recipient or a stem cell or donor lymphocyte infusion donor (not recorded which). It is not recorded whose cells these are; they may come from a transplant donor.

The V and J genes are TRBV7-9 and TRBJ1-2, with TRBD1 identical over 11 bases. The CDR3 loop spans 15 amino acids. Germline V gene sequence: CDR1 SEHNR, CDR2 FQNEAQ (reference sequence). V lost 5 bases and J lost 5; bases outside the gene matches: 7. The chain's CDR3 is CASSTTGQGVYGYTF. CDR3 in DNA: TGTGCCAGCAGCACCACGGGACAGGGGGTTTATGGCTACACCTTC.

The chain is built from TRBV28 and TRBJ2-5; D perhaps matches TRBD1 (6 bases). The CDR3 is 17 amino acids. The V end was cut by 6 bases, the J end by 4 bases, with 24 bases between. From germline, CDR1 is MDHEN and CDR2 SYDVKM. CDR3 sequence (DNA): TGTGCCAGCAGGTTAAGTCCGGGACACGGAATAATAGAGACCCAGTACTTC. Amino acid sequence: CASRLSPGHGIIETQYF.

V usage is TRBV4-1 and J usage is TRBJ2-7, with D perhaps matching TRBD2 (6 bases). The germline V gene has CDR1 MGHRA and CDR2 YSYEKL. Between the trimmed V and J ends, which lost 1 base and 3 bases, there was a span of 19 bases. The CDR3 covers 17 residues. CDR3 sequence: CASSQGVIGGMDYEQYF. In nucleotides, the CDR3 is TGCGCCAGCAGCCAAGGAGTAATTGGGGGGATGGACTACGAGCAGTACTTC.

This chain connects TRBV5-1 to TRBJ1-1; 8 nucleotides match TRBD1. V was clipped by 5 bases and J by 2 bases; unmatched bases: 5. CDR1 SGHRS and CDR2 YFSETQ come from the germline V gene. The CDR3 spans 14 residues. The chain's CDR3 is CASRSTGDNTEAFF. As DNA, the CDR3 is TGCGCCAGCAGATCGACAGGGGATAACACTGAAGCTTTCTTT.

A single count supports this clonotype. The chain uses TRBV4-2 and TRBJ2-7; perhaps TRBD2 as D (6 bases). V gave up 0 bases and J gave up 0 bases, with 12 bases separating them. The germline V gene has CDR1 LGHNA and CDR2 YNFKEQ. This CDR3 spans 16 amino acids. The CDR3, as DNA: TGTGCCAGCAGCCAAGATGAGCGGGCGAGCTCCTACGAGCAGTACTTC. Translation gives CASSQDERASSYEQYF.

The V gene is TRBV4-2, the J gene TRBJ1-6; 10 bases match TRBD1. The CDR3 sequence is 14 residues long. V lost 9 bases to trimming and J lost 10 bases; unmatched junction nucleotides: 9. Germline-derived CDR1 and CDR2 are LGHNA and YNFKEQ. The chain's CDR3 is CASRSGTGASPLHF. CDR3 DNA sequence: TGTGCCAGTCGCTCCGGGACAGGGGCCTCACCCCTCCACTTT.

V usage is TRBV5-1 and J usage is TRBJ1-2, with 12 bases matching TRBD1. In germline, CDR1 is SGHRS, CDR2 YFSETQ. This CDR3 has 15 residues. V lost 4 bases and J lost 5; bases outside the gene matches: 6. CDR3 loop: CASSEGQGALYGYTF. In DNA form, the CDR3 reads TGCGCCAGCAGCGAGGGACAGGGGGCCTTGTATGGCTACACCTTC.

The V call is TRBV20-1, the J call TRBJ1-1, with a weak D call TRBD1 (5 bases). V was cut by 2 bases and J by 4 bases, with 14 bases left in between. Germline assignment: CDR1 DFQATT and CDR2 SNEGSKA (reference sequence). This CDR3 is 14 amino acids long. The CDR3 sequence is CSARLGGVGTEAFF. DNA for the CDR3: TGCAGTGCTAGACTCGGAGGGGTGGGCACTGAAGCTTTCTTT.

CDR3 in DNA: TGCAGCGTTGATTGGGGGAGTGGCTACACCTTC. Its translation: CSVDWGSGYTF. The V call is TRBV29-1, the J call TRBJ1-2; tentative D call: TRBD1 (5 bases). This CDR3 comprises 11 residues. Germline CDR1 reads SQVTM; CDR2 reads ANQGSEA. Between the trimmed V and J ends, which lost 3 bases and 7 bases, there was a span of 9 bases.

This clonotype was counted only a few times. This chain connects TRBV6-6 to TRBJ1-5; TRBD1 is a possible D gene (6 bases). The CDR3 covers 16 residues. Trimming shortened V by 0 bases and J by 5 bases, and 14 bases separated the two germline ends. Germline V gene lookup returns CDR1 MNHNY and CDR2 SVGAGI (reference sequence). The CDR3: CASSYSQGYGDQPQHF. The CDR3 nucleotides are TGTGCCAGCAGTTACTCTCAGGGGTATGGGGATCAGCCCCAGCATTTT.

The V and J genes are TRBV7-9 and TRBJ1-1, with D uncertain. V gave up 1 base and J gave up 2 bases, with 17 bases separating them. This CDR3 has 17 residues. Germline V gene lookup returns CDR1 SEHNR and CDR2 FQNEAQ (reference sequence). DNA for the CDR3: TGTGCCAGCAGCTTAGGAGTCACAAGCTCGGATAACACTGAAGCTTTCTTT. Translating gives CASSLGVTSSDNTEAFF.

The V gene is TRBV20-1, the J gene TRBJ1-1; 7 positions match TRBD1. Trimming removed 1 base from V and 7 bases from J; junction bases left unmatched: 6. This CDR3 has 13 residues. Germline assignment: CDR1 DFQATT and CDR2 SNEGSKA (reference sequence). Here the CDR3 reads CSARVVGDSEAFF. As DNA, the CDR3 is TGCAGTGCTAGAGTCGTAGGGGACAGTGAAGCTTTCTTT.

V gene TRBV5-1 combines with J gene TRBJ1-1; D gene uncertain. Germline lookup yields CDR1 SGHRS and CDR2 YFSETQ. Trimming took 2 bases from V and 5 from J, leaving 16 bases between them. The CDR3 consists of 15 residues. The CDR3 DNA is TGCGCCAGCAGCTTTTTACCGACGGATGGGACTGAAGCTTTCTTT. Encoded protein: CASSFLPTDGTEAFF.

This clonotype came up a few times. The chain links TRBV5-1 to TRBJ1-6; D is perhaps TRBD1 (6 bases). This CDR3 comprises 14 residues. V was clipped by 0 bases and J by 10 bases, with 11 bases between them. Germline lookup yields CDR1 SGHRS and CDR2 YFSETQ. CDR3 sequence: CASSLGQDLSPLHF. Here the CDR3 DNA reads TGCGCCAGCAGCTTGGGACAGGATCTCTCACCCCTCCACTTT.

The chain joins TRBV12-3 or TRBV12-4 to TRBJ1-2; possible D gene TRBD1, 5 bases. The V and J ends lost 6 bases and 7 bases respectively, with 21 bases between them. The CDR3 is 15 amino acids. CDR3 sequence: CASSLHDSPRSGYTF. The CDR3 DNA is TGTGCCAGCAGCCTTCATGACAGCCCCCGCAGTGGCTACACCTTC.

The V and J genes are TRBV29-1 and TRBJ2-2; D not certain. The CDR3 is made up of 14 amino acids. Trimming cost V 4 bases and J 1 base, with 10 bases left between them. Looked up from germline, CDR1 is SQVTM and CDR2 is ANQGSEA. The CDR3 coding sequence is TGCAGCGTTGTAGGTCAGGAGAACACCGGGGAGCTGTTTTTT. This codes for CSVVGQENTGELFF.

The chain has TRBV12-3 or TRBV12-4 and TRBJ2-2, with TRBD1 identical over 12 bases. With V trimmed by 7 bases and J by 5 bases, 8 bases remained unmatched. This CDR3 has 16 amino acids. The CDR3 DNA reads as TGTGCCAGCACCTGGGACAGGGGGCAGAGGACCGGGGAGCTGTTTTTT. Its protein product is CASTWDRGQRTGELFF.

V usage is TRBV12-3 or TRBV12-4 and J usage is TRBJ1-2; no firm D call. V lost 1 base, J lost 4 bases, and 13 bases lay in between. The CDR3 covers 15 residues. CDR3 residues: CASSLDLGWAYGYTF. The CDR3 DNA reads as TGTGCCAGCAGTTTAGATCTGGGTTGGGCCTATGGCTACACCTTC.

This clonotype was recorded a few times. The genes are TRBV6-6 and TRBJ1-1, with D perhaps TRBD1 (6 bases). The CDR3 runs to 14 residues. The V end was cut by 4 bases, the J end by 1 base, with 10 bases between. Germline V gives CDR1 MNHNY, CDR2 SVGAGI (reference sequence). The CDR3 region is CASSFSGANTEAFF. The CDR3 DNA sequence: TGTGCCAGCAGTTTTTCAGGGGCGAACACTGAAGCTTTCTTT.

This clonotype was observed a few times. V usage is TRBV7-2 and J usage is TRBJ1-3; D call uncertain. The CDR3 is made up of 13 amino acids. CDR1 and CDR2 (germline): SGHTA, FQGNSA. V was shortened by 5 bases and J by 2 bases, with 7 bases between the two germline ends. The chain's CDR3 is CASSPAAGNTIYF. In DNA, the CDR3 is TGTGCCAGCAGCCCCGCGGCTGGAAACACCATATATTTT.